This T cell receptor beta chain was identified in a study of shared clonotypes between healthy human individuals. The germline V and J ends were trimmed by 3 bases and 5 bases, with 8 bases remaining between them. Germline V gene data show CDR1 as LNHNV and CDR2 as YYDKDF (reference sequence). This CDR3 spans 12 amino acids. In the original workflow: Because ImmunoSEQ provided only junction sequences with no quality scores, the filtering differed. Some clones are missing from TCRdb's copy, which holds only in-frame ones; the method was immunoSEQ multiplex PCR. V and J calls and clone size are as listed in that table; D and trimming were resolved from the DNA. The top ten hold 34% of the sample, which has around 690,000 clones, 80% to 95% seen once. This clone was recorded only once.

Source material: memory CD8+ T cells from PBMCs. The subset: CD45RO+ cells pooled with CCR7-negative TemRA cells. The genes are TRBV15 and TRBJ2-7, with D possibly matching TRBD1 (5 bases). This clonotype was sampled from a man aged 18 to 29 in good health. Some clones in this sample may be carry-over from other donors' samples. This chain's CDR3 is CATSRETDEQYF. CDR3 bases: TGTGCCACCAGCAGGGAGACAGACGAGCAGTACTTC.